This T cell receptor beta chain was recorded in a study of monozygotic twins with inflammatory bowel disease. Study results and caveats: Backing was not found for a single strong signal or clonotype associated with IBD.

TCRdb re-analyzed the 5' RACE reads; it lists each CDR3 protein once, without DNA. In total, the table holds under 200,000 distinct CDR3 sequences. Concerning this clonotype itself: The antigen is not known.

Germline lookup yields CDR1 LGHNA and CDR2 YSLEER. The CDR3 runs to 15 residues. The receptor was isolated from a human donor with ulcerative colitis or Crohn's disease, or a healthy co-twin of an affected twin (not recorded which). The chain couples TRBV4-3 to TRBJ1-2; TCRdb outputs TRBD1, but without DNA this stays unchecked. Sequencing was carried out using blood. The CDR3 region is CASSQKRAGAGGYTF.